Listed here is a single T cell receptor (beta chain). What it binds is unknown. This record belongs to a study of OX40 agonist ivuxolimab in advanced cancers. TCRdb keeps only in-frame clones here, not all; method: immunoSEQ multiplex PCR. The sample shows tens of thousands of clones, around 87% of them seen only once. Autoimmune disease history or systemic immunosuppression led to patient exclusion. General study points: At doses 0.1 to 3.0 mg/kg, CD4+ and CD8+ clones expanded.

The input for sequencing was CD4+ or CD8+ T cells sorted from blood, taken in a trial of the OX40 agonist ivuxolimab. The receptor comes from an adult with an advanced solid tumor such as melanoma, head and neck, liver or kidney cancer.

The CDR3 DNA is TGTGCCAGCAGCGAACAGGGGCTCACTGAAGCTTTCTTT. This encodes CASSEQGLTEAFF. This sequence joins TRBV9 and TRBJ1-1; 7 bases are shared with TRBD1. This CDR3 is built from 13 residues. Germline V CDR1 and CDR2: SGDLS, YYNGEE. V lost 3 bases, J lost 4 bases, and 3 bases stayed unmatched. Using reference TRBV9 and TRBJ1-1 for the parts outside the CDR3, the full variable domain is DSGVTQTPKHLITATGQRVTLRCSPRSGDLSVYWYQQSLDQGLQFLIQYYNGEERAKGNILERFSAQQFPDLHSELNLSSLELGDSALYFCASSEQGLTEAFFGQGTRLTVV.